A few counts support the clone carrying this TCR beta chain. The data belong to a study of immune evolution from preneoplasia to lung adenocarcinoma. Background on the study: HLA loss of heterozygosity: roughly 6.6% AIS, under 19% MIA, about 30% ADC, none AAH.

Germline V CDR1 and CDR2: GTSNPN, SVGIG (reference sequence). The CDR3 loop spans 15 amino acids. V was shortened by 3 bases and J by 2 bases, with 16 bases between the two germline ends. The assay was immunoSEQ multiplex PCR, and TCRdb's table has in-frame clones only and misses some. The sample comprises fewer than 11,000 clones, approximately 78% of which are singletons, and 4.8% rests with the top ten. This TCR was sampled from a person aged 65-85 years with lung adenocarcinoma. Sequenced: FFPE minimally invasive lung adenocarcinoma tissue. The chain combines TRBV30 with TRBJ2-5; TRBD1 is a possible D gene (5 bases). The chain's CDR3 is CAWRRILQGQETQYF. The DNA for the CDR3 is TGTGCCTGGAGGCGAATTCTGCAGGGACAAGAGACCCAGTACTTC.